This TCR beta chain was profiled in a study of shared clonotypes between healthy human individuals. This was a deep-level run. Profiled with immunoSEQ multiplex PCR; TCRdb holds only in-frame clones, not every one. The sample holds roughly 1.5 million clones; around 98% are singletons and the top ten take about 0.45%. V lost 2 bases to trimming and J lost 0 bases, with 12 bases between them. Germline-derived CDR1 and CDR2 are SGHKS and YYEKEE (reference sequence). This CDR3 is built from 15 residues. V gene TRBV5-5 combines with J gene TRBJ2-7; D perhaps matches TRBD1 (5 bases). The source is a man aged 30-40 years in good health. Sample: naive CD4+ T cells sorted from blood. The subset: CD45RA+ positively selected. In DNA form, the CDR3 reads TGTGCCAGCAGCTTTGATTCAGGGCGCTCCTACGAGCAGTACTTC. Residues: CASSFDSGRSYEQYF.